Presented here are 11 T cell receptor beta chains from one specimen sequenced in a study of CD8+CD57+ T cells in acquired aplastic anemia (dated by TCRdb to 2016 to 2019). Reads for this sample came from an Illumina HiSeq 2000. Profiling of TCR beta VDJ combinations and CDR3 sequences used genomic DNA as the template. The raw public data were reprocessed by TCRdb itself: fastp quality trimming at Q25, MiXCR clonotype calling, in-frame beta chains only. Rows matching on CDR3 protein sequence are summarized as one entry with the most common DNA and genes. The sample table shows about 160,000 distinct CDR3 sequences, and 35% to 55% are seen once. The biggest ten clones account for under 1.2% of the sample. Sequencing input: sorted CD4+, CD8+, or CD8+CD57+ T cells (not recorded which) from PBMCs. These receptors originate from a human donor in good health.

This clonotype was counted ten times or more. This chain uses TRBV2 with TRBJ1-6; D gene uncertain. V was pared by 3 bases and J by 5 bases, with 14 bases between. This CDR3 comprises 16 residues. The germline gives CDR1 SNHLY, CDR2 FYNNEI. As DNA, the CDR3 is TGTGCCAGCAGTGATGAGTCGGTCTTAAATAATTCACCCCTCCACTTT. Its protein is CASSDESVLNNSPLHF. Together with reference TRBV2 and TRBJ1-6, the CDR3 gives the full variable domain: EPEVTQTPSHQVTQMGQEVILRCVPISNHLYFYWYRQILGQKVEFLVSFYNNEISEKSEIFDDQFSVERPDGSNFTLKIRSTKLEDSAMYFCASSDESVLNNSPLHFGNGTRLTVT.

The V and J genes are TRBV20-1 and TRBJ2-6; 7 nucleotides line up with TRBD1. The germline CDR1 and CDR2 sequences are DFQATT and SNEGSKA (reference sequence). J lost 1 base, V lost 5 bases, and 2 bases had no gene match. The CDR3 length is 14 residues. The CDR3 nucleotides read TGCAGTGCTGAACAGGGGTCTGGGGCCAACGTCCTGACTTTC. Its translation is CSAEQGSGANVLTF.

This clonotype was counted at least ten times. This rearrangement joins TRBV20-1 to TRBJ2-7; a weak D match, TRBD2 (5 bases). V was cut by 7 bases and J by 3 bases, with 16 bases left in between. The germline V gene encodes CDR1 DFQATT and CDR2 SNEGSKA (reference sequence). This CDR3 has 13 amino acids. CDR3 protein: CSVSNPGNYEQYF. The CDR3 DNA is TGCAGTGTTTCTAACCCGGGGAACTACGAGCAGTACTTC.

This chain connects TRBV11-2 to TRBJ2-7; the match to TRBD2 covers 7 bases. This CDR3 is built from 14 residues. V dropped 5 bases and J dropped 1; count of bases not matched to a gene: 5. CDR1 is SGHAT, CDR2 FQNNGV, per germline. The chain's CDR3 is CASSPLADSYEQYF. CDR3 DNA: TGTGCCAGCAGCCCCCTAGCGGATTCCTACGAGCAGTACTTC.

The chain employs TRBV19 and TRBJ2-7; D is possibly TRBD2 (6 bases). The V gene lost 9 bases and the J gene lost 4 bases, with 19 bases spanning the gap. The CDR3 is 14 residues long. The germline gives CDR1 LNHDA, CDR2 SQIVND (reference sequence). For the CDR3, the DNA is TGTGCCAGCAGCCCCCCGGGGGTGGGGTACGAGCAGTACTTC. Its protein product is CASSPPGVGYEQYF.

Comments on this clonotype: A much more abundant neighbour one base away suggests this may be a read error. The V and J genes are TRBV11-2 and TRBJ2-7; no firm D call. The germline gives CDR1 SGHAT, CDR2 FQNNGV. CDR3 size: 14 residues. The V end was cut by 3 bases, the J end by 3 bases, with 12 bases between. This CDR3 is CASSFGRVNYEQYF. The CDR3 coding sequence is TGTGCCAGCAGCTTTGGACGGGTGAACTACGAGCAGTACTTC. Variable domain in full (rest from reference TRBV11-2 and TRBJ2-7): EAGVAQSPRYKIIEKRQSVAFWCNPISGHATLYWYQQILGQGPKLLIQFQNNGVVDDSQLPKDRFSAERLKGVDSTLKIQPAKLEDSAVYLCASSFGRVNYEQYFGPGTRLTVT.

This clonotype was counted ten times or more. The J gene is TRBJ2-1, the V gene TRBV7-3, with 7 bases lining up with TRBD2. The CDR3 covers 15 residues. The germline CDR1 and CDR2 sequences are SGHTA and FQGTGA. The V and J ends lost 1 base and 8 bases, in that order; junction bases with no gene match: 8. CDR3 DNA sequence: TGTGCCAGCAGCTTAAAAGCGGGAAACGTCGATGAGCAGTTCTTC. Its translation is CASSLKAGNVDEQFF.

V is TRBV5-6 and J is TRBJ2-7; D might be TRBD1 (6 bases). The V end was cut by 3 bases, the J end by 5 bases, with 9 bases between. Germline V lookup: CDR1 SGHDT, CDR2 YYEEEE. The CDR3 sequence is 12 residues long. This CDR3 is CASSYGQNEQYF. CDR3 nucleotide sequence: TGTGCCAGCAGCTACGGACAGAACGAGCAGTACTTC.

The CDR3 DNA is TGCAGCGTTGAAGATGATTCTAGCGGGAAGGCCTACGAGCAGTACTTC. Translated: CSVEDDSSGKAYEQYF. The rearrangement links TRBV29-1 to TRBJ2-7, with 9 bases that match TRBD2. The CDR3 totals 16 residues. Trimming cost V 0 bases and J 2 bases; bases outside gene matches: 8. Germline V CDR1 and CDR2: SQVTM, ANQGSEA.

This clonotype has more than one count but fewer than ten. The V and J genes are TRBV5-1 and TRBJ1-2; a weak D match, TRBD1 (5 bases). Germline-derived CDR1 and CDR2 are SGHRS and YFSETQ. Trimming shortened V by 4 bases and J by 7 bases, and 17 bases separated the two germline ends. CDR3 size: 14 residues. CDR3 amino acids: CASSVRDFGAGYTF. The CDR3 coding sequence is TGCGCCAGCAGCGTCCGGGACTTTGGGGCTGGCTACACCTTC.

The genes are TRBV2 and TRBJ1-4; possible D gene TRBD1, 5 bases. The V end was cut by 7 bases, the J end by 7 bases, with 13 bases between. CDR1 is SNHLY and CDR2 is FYNNEI in the germline V gene. CDR3 length equals 13 residues. DNA for the CDR3: TGTGCCAGCAATGGGCAGGGCGGTGAAAAACTGTTTTTT. Its protein product is CASNGQGGEKLFF.